This TCR beta chain was captured in a study of Ad26.COV2.S vaccination and SARS-CoV-2 variants. On the study more broadly: Intramuscular Ad26.COV2.S at 5x10^10 or 1x10^11 viral particles. Regarding the study as a whole: People given the vaccine had a wider spike-specific TCR breadth than placebo recipients did.

About this clone: What it binds is not known.

The V gene lost 0 bases and the J gene lost 4 bases, with 22 bases spanning the gap. This CDR3 comprises 19 residues. CDR1 SGHRS and CDR2 YFSETQ come from the germline V gene. Regarding treatment: around 19 received Ad26.COV2.S at low or high dose, single or two shots; roughly five received placebo; per-sample allocation not given. Collection of the samples took place on day 63 after the first injection of vaccine or placebo. An adult of 18-55 years in Boston served as donor. Sequenced by immunoSEQ multiplex PCR; TCRdb stores in-frame clones only, minus some. The repertoire consists of a few hundred thousand clones, with around 87% occurring once and the leading ten covering approximately 3.6%.

This sequence joins TRBV5-1 and TRBJ2-2; D tentatively reads TRBD1 or TRBD2 (5 bases each). This TCR was recovered from a person aged 18-65 years who received the Ad26.COV2.S COVID-19 vaccine or a placebo. Here the sequenced sample was peripheral blood, taken in a trial of Ad26.COV2.S vaccine versus placebo. Here the CDR3 reads CASSLGPRMRGSSTGELFF. CDR3 DNA sequence: TGCGCCAGCAGCTTGGGCCCCAGGATGAGGGGTAGTAGCACCGGGGAGCTGTTTTTT. The variable domain in full, completed from reference TRBV5-1 and TRBJ2-2, reads KAGVTQTPRYLIKTRGQQVTLSCSPISGHRSVSWYQQTPGQGLQFLFEYFSETQRNKGNFPGRFSGRQFSNSRSEMNVSTLELGDSALYLCASSLGPRMRGSSTGELFFGEGSRLTVL.